This is a list of T cell receptor beta chains from one sample in a study of blood T cell repertoires in COVID-19. Assay: immunoSEQ multiplex PCR; the TCRdb copy retains only in-frame clones and omits some. The sample lists roughly 500,000 clones, 88% occurring once. The specimen sequenced was PBMCs or T cells enriched from blood (not recorded which). These receptor sequences come from a woman aged 55 to 70 who had recovered from COVID-19. Both conserved end residues are part of each CDR3. A D gene is named only where the DNA matches it firmly. A row's size may be missing; if present it is once, few, many or a size class.

-	TRBV20-1	TRBJ2-2	-	CSASFRGTAGELFF	TGCAGTGCTAGTTTTAGGGGGACGGCGGGGGAGCTGTTTTTT
-	TRBV27	TRBJ1-1	-	CASSTSPRNTEAFF	TGTGCCAGCAGTACATCCCCCAGGAACACTGAAGCTTTCTTT
-	TRBV5-1	TRBJ1-5	TRBD1	CASSPRGLDQPQHF	TGCGCCAGCAGCCCCAGGGGGCTGGATCAGCCCCAGCATTTT
-	TRBV4-1	TRBJ2-7	-	CASSPPGGPEQYF	TGCGCCAGCAGCCCCCCAGGGGGGCCCGAGCAGTACTTC
once	TRBV18	TRBJ2-3	TRBD2	CASSKGLAGTDTQYF	TGTGCCAGCTCGAAGGGACTAGCGGGCACAGATACGCAGTATTTT
-	TRBV2	TRBJ2-2	-	CASHGAGRDTGELFF	TGTGCCAGCCATGGGGCAGGGCGTGACACCGGGGAGCTGTTTTTT
-	TRBV6-5	TRBJ1-4	-	CASSHGGPNEKLFF	TGTGCCAGCAGCCACGGGGGACCTAATGAAAAACTGTTTTTT
-	TRBV9	TRBJ1-4	TRBD1	CASSRQGATNEKLFF	TGTGCCAGCAGTAGACAGGGGGCAACTAATGAAAAACTGTTTTTT
-	TRBV6-6	TRBJ1-5	-	CASRHDSSNQPQHF	TGTGCCAGCAGGCATGACAGTAGCAATCAGCCCCAGCATTTT
-	TRBV7-9	TRBJ2-2	-	CASSSGYGELFF	TGTGCCAGCAGCTCCGGTTACGGGGAGCTGTTTTTT
-	TRBV7-9	TRBJ2-6	TRBD2	CASLSSGGNSGANVLTF	TGTGCCAGCCTCTCCAGCGGGGGTAACTCTGGGGCCAACGTCCTGACTTTC
-	TRBV19	TRBJ1-5	TRBD1	CASSTETGGGIIGNQPQHF	TGTGCCAGTAGTACAGAGACAGGGGGGGGAATTATTGGCAATCAGCCCCAGCATTTT
-	TRBV2	TRBJ1-5	TRBD1	CASSLTGGRNQPQHF	TGTGCCAGCAGTTTAACAGGGGGCCGTAATCAGCCCCAGCATTTT
-	TRBV27	TRBJ1-6	-	CASSFGQNFGSLHF	TGTGCCAGCAGTTTTGGGCAGAACTTCGGATCCCTCCACTTT
-	TRBV5-1	TRBJ2-5	-	CASSSDAGREYF	TGCGCCAGCAGCTCCGACGCGGGACGGGAGTACTTC
-	TRBV18	TRBJ2-2	TRBD2	CASSPLAGANTGELFF	TGTGCCAGCTCACCACTAGCGGGGGCAAACACCGGGGAGCTGTTTTTT
-	TRBV12-3/TRBV12-4	TRBJ1-6	-	CASRRGGGSPLHF	TGTGCTTCTCGGCGTGGGGGAGGCTCACCCCTCCACTTT
-	TRBV10-2	TRBJ1-6	-	CASSVAQTSSYNSPLHF	TGCGCCAGCAGTGTGGCTCAGACAAGCTCCTATAATTCACCCCTCCACTTT
-	TRBV12-3/TRBV12-4	TRBJ2-4	-	CASSFFRNIQYF	TGTGCCAGCAGTTTTTTCCGAAACATTCAGTACTTC
-	TRBV14	TRBJ1-2	-	CASSQGQNYGYTF	TGTGCCAGCAGCCAAGGCCAGAACTATGGCTACACCTTC
-	TRBV7-2	TRBJ1-4	-	CASSSGAFSGEKLFF	TGTGCCAGCAGCTCAGGGGCCTTCTCAGGCGAAAAACTGTTTTTT
-	TRBV5-1	TRBJ1-2	-	CASSLGQSGYGYTF	TGCGCCAGCAGCCTCGGACAGTCCGGCTATGGCTACACCTTC
-	TRBV27	TRBJ2-3	TRBD2	CASSLGGPHTDTQYF	TGTGCCAGCAGTTTGGGAGGGCCACACACAGATACGCAGTATTTT
-	TRBV3-1/TRBV3-2	TRBJ2-5	TRBD2	CASSQDSGGVSETQYF	TGTGCCAGCAGCCAAGATAGCGGGGGGGTTTCAGAGACCCAGTACTTC
-	TRBV5-4	TRBJ1-4	-	CASSPGGVYGEKLFF	TGTGCCAGCAGCCCCGGAGGCGTTTACGGTGAAAAACTGTTTTTT
-	TRBV5-1	TRBJ2-2	TRBD2	CASCNPAGEVYTGELFF	TGCGCCAGCTGTAACCCAGCGGGGGAGGTTTACACCGGGGAGCTGTTTTTT